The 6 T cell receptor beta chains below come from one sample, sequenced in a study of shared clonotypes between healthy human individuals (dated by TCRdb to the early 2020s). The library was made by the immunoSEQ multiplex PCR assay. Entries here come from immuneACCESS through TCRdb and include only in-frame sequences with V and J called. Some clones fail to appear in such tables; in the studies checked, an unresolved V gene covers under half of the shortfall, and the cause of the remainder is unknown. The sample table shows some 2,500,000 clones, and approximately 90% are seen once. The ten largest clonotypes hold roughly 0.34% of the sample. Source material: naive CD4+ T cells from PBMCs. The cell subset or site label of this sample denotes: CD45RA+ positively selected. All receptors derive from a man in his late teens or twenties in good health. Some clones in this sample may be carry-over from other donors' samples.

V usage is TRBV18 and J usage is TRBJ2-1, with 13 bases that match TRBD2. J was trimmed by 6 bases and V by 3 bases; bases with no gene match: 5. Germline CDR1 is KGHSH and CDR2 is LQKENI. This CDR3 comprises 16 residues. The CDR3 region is CASSPRLAGGLNEQFF. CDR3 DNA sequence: TGTGCCAGCTCACCGAGACTAGCGGGAGGCCTCAATGAGCAGTTCTTC. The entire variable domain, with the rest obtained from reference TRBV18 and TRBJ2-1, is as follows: NAGVMQNPRHLVRRRGQEARLRCSPMKGHSHVYWYRQLPEEGLKFMVYLQKENIIDESGMPKERFSAEFPKEGPSILRIQQVVRGDSAAYFCASSPRLAGGLNEQFFGPGTRLTVL.

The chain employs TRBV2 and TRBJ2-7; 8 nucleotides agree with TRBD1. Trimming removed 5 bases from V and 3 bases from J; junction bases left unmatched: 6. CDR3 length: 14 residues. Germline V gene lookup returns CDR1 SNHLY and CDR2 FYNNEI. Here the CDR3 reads CASSSNRGDYEQYF. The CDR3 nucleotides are TGTGCCAGCAGTTCTAACAGGGGGGACTACGAGCAGTACTTC.

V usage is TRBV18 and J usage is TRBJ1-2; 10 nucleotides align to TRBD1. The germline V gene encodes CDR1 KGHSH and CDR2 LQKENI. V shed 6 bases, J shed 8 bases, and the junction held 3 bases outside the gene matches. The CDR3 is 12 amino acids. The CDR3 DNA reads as TGTGCCAGCTCGGACAGGGGGGACGGCTACACCTTC. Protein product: CASSDRGDGYTF.

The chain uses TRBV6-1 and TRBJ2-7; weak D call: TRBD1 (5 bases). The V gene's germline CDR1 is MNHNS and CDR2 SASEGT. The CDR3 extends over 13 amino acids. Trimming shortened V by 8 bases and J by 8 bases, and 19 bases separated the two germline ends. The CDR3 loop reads CASEEQAIYQQYF. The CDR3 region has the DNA TGTGCCAGCGAGGAACAGGCAATTTATCAGCAGTACTTC.

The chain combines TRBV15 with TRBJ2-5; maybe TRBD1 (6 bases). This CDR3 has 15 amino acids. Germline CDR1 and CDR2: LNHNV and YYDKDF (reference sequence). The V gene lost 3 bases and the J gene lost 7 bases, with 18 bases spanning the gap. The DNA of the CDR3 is TGTGCCACCAGCAGTACTTGGACAGTCGCGGGGACCCAGTACTTC. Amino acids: CATSSTWTVAGTQYF.

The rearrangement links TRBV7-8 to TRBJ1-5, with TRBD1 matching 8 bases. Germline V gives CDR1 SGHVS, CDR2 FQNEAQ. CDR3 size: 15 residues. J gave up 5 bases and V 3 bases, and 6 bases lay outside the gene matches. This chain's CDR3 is CASSFGLQGDQPQHF. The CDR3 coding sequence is TGTGCCAGCAGCTTTGGGTTACAGGGGGATCAGCCCCAGCATTTT.